A selection of T cell receptor beta chains follows, all from one sample in a study of OX40 agonist ivuxolimab in advanced cancers. TCRdb keeps only in-frame clones here, not all; method: immunoSEQ multiplex PCR. The sample has tens of thousands of clones, 90% seen once; the top ten hold around 0.5%. The material sequenced was CD4+ or CD8+ T cells sorted from blood, taken in a trial of the OX40 agonist ivuxolimab. Receptors were obtained from an adult with an advanced solid tumor such as melanoma, head and neck, liver or kidney cancer. Both conserved end residues are part of each CDR3. D genes are given only for firm matches. Clone size appears in some rows only: once, few, many, or a class for an expanded clone.

cdr3_aa,cdr3_nt,clone_size,v_call,d_call,cdr3_length,j_call
CARGWEETQYF,TGTGCGCGGGGATGGGAAGAGACCCAGTACTTC,once,TRBV6-5,.,11,TRBJ2-5
CTSSQAGEGEKLFF,TGCACCAGCAGCCAGGCAGGGGAGGGCGAAAAACTGTTTTTT,.,TRBV1,.,14,TRBJ1-4
CASRGQGVIIPLHF,TGTGCCAGCAGAGGACAGGGTGTAATTATCCCCCTCCACTTT,.,TRBV27,TRBD1,14,TRBJ1-6
CAWRRMGGEAFF,TGTGCCTGGAGAAGGATGGGGGGCGAAGCTTTCTTT,few,TRBV30,.,12,TRBJ1-1
CASSVEGYGELFF,TGTGCCAGCAGCGTGGAGGGGTACGGGGAGCTGTTTTTT,.,TRBV9,.,13,TRBJ2-2
CASSSRQLNTEAFF,TGCGCCAGCAGCTCAAGACAGTTGAACACTGAAGCTTTCTTT,.,TRBV5-1,.,14,TRBJ1-1
CASSPRTVRETQYF,TGTGCCAGCAGCCCTCGGACAGTACGAGAGACCCAGTACTTC,.,TRBV5-4,.,14,TRBJ2-5
CASSPNTKTGELFF,TGTGCCAGCTCACCTAATACTAAAACCGGGGAGCTGTTTTTT,.,TRBV18,.,14,TRBJ2-2
CASMTGTNTGAFF,TGTGCCAGCATGACAGGGACGAATACGGGAGCTTTCTTT,.,TRBV28,TRBD1,13,TRBJ1-1
CASGGGGFTEAFF,TGTGCCAGCGGAGGGGGAGGGTTCACTGAAGCTTTCTTT,.,TRBV6-6,.,13,TRBJ1-1
CASSHRGPSGNTIYF,TGTGCCAGCAGCCACCGGGGCCCCTCTGGAAACACCATATATTTT,few,TRBV14,.,15,TRBJ1-3
CASSLLRANYGYTF,TGTGCCAGCAGTCTCCTCAGAGCTAACTATGGCTACACCTTC,.,TRBV28,.,14,TRBJ1-2
CSVRLGEKLFF,TGCAGCGTCCGTCTAGGAGAAAAACTGTTTTTT,.,TRBV29-1,.,11,TRBJ1-4
CAIGNRGGTYNEQFF,TGTGCCATCGGTAATCGCGGGGGTACCTACAATGAGCAGTTCTTC,.,TRBV10-3,TRBD2,15,TRBJ2-1
CASSTGLLINNEQFF,TGCGCCAGCAGCACGGGACTACTAATCAACAATGAGCAGTTCTTC,.,TRBV5-1,TRBD2,15,TRBJ2-1
CASSGQGASYEQYF,TGTGCCAGCAGTGGACAGGGGGCCTCCTACGAGCAGTACTTC,few,TRBV7-2,TRBD1,14,TRBJ2-7
CASSLQREGHEQYF,TGTGCCAGCAGCTTGCAGCGGGAGGGCCACGAGCAGTACTTC,few,TRBV7-2,TRBD2,14,TRBJ2-7
CASSTRLAGSYEQYF,TGTGCCAGTAGTACCAGACTAGCGGGGTCCTACGAGCAGTACTTC,.,TRBV19,TRBD2,15,TRBJ2-7
CASSQDSRPLYGYTF,TGTGCCAGCAGCCAAGACAGCAGGCCCCTATATGGCTACACCTTC,.,TRBV14,.,15,TRBJ1-2
CASSQDRGVNGYTF,TGCGCCAGCAGCCAGGACAGGGGAGTAAATGGCTACACCTTC,.,TRBV4-3,TRBD1,14,TRBJ1-2
CASRQDRASETQYF,TGTGCCAGCAGACAGGACAGGGCCAGCGAGACCCAGTACTTC,.,TRBV5-4,TRBD1,14,TRBJ2-5
CASSLGLAGVETQYF,TGTGCCAGCAGTTTAGGGTTAGCGGGAGTGGAGACCCAGTACTTC,.,TRBV28,TRBD2,15,TRBJ2-5
CASSLTRDTNEQFF,TGTGCCAGCAGCCTCACCCGGGACACCAATGAGCAGTTCTTC,few,TRBV7-3,.,14,TRBJ2-1
CASLAGGRAADTQYF,TGTGCCAGCTTAGCGGGAGGGAGAGCTGCAGATACGCAGTATTTT,.,TRBV28,TRBD2,15,TRBJ2-3
CASSMIHNSPLHF,TGTGCCAGCAGTATGATTCATAATTCACCCCTCCACTTT,few,TRBV25-1,.,13,TRBJ1-6
CASSPPRSTGTDTQYF,TGTGCCAGCAGCCCCCCCCGATCGACAGGCACAGATACGCAGTATTTT,.,TRBV9,.,16,TRBJ2-3